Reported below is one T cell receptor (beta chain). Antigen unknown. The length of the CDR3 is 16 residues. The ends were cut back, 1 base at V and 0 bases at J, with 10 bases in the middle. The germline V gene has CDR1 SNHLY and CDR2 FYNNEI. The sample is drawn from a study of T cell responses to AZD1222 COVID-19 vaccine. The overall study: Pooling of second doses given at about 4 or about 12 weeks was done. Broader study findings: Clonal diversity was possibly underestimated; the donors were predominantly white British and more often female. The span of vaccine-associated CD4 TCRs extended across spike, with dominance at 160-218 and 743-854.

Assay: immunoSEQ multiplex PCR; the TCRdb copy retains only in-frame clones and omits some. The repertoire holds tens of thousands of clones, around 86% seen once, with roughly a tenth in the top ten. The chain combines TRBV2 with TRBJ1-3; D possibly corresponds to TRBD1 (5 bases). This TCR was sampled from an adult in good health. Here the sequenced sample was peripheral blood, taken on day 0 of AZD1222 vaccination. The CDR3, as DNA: TGTGCCAGCAGTGAAGAGACAGCCAGCTCTGGAAACACCATATATTTT. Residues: CASSEETASSGNTIYF.